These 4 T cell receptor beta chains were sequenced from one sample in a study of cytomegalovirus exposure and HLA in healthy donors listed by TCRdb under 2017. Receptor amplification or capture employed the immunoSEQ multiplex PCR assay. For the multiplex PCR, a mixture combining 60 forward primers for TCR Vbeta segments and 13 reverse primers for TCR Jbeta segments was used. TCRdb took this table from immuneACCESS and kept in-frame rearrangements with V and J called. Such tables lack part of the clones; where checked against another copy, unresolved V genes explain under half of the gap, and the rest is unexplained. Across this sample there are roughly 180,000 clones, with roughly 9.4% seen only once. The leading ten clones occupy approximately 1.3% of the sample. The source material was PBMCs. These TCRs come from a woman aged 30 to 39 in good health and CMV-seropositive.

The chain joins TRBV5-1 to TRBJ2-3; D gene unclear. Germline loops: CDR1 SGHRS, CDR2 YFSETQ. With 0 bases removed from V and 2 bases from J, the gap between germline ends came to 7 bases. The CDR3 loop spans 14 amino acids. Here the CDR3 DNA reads TGCGCCAGCAGCTTGGACGTCTACACAGATACGCAGTATTTT. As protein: CASSLDVYTDTQYF.

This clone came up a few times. The CDR3 protein is CASSSRYEQYF. As DNA, the CDR3 is TGCGCCAGCAGCTCGCGGTACGAGCAGTACTTC. The genes are TRBV5-1 and TRBJ2-7, with D unclear. There are 11 residues in the CDR3. Per germline, CDR1 SGHRS and CDR2 YFSETQ. Trimming left V 3 bases short and J 4 bases short, with 5 bases between.

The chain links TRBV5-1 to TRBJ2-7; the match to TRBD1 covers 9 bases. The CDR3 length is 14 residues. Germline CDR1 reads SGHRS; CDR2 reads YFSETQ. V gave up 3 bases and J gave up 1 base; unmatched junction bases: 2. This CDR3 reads CASSSQGASYEQYF. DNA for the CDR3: TGCGCCAGCAGCTCACAGGGGGCGTCCTACGAGCAGTACTTC.

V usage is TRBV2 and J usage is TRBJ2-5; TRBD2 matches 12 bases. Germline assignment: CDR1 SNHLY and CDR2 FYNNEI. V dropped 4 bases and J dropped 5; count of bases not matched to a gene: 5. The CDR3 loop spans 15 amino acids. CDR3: CASSAYLAGGETQYF. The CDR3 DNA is TGTGCCAGCAGTGCCTACCTAGCGGGAGGGGAGACCCAGTACTTC.